This paragraph covers one TCR beta chain sequence. What it binds is unknown. These data originate in a study of siplizumab effects on memory and regulatory T cells. This CDR3 is built from 15 residues. V was pared by 0 bases and J by 1 base, with 9 bases between. Germline V gene data show CDR1 as KGHSH and CDR2 as LQKENI. Profiling relied on immunoSEQ multiplex PCR, and the TCRdb table lists in-frame clones only, not all of them. Here the sample spans roughly 110,000 clones, 80% to 95% being singletons. Study-wide points: In the presence of siplizumab, alloreactive sequences traceable to unstimulated CD4+ memory cells were significantly reduced. There was no confirmation of the suppressive function of proliferating Tregs from siplizumab cultures. Naive versus memory phenotype went unassigned for roughly 75-96% of proliferating CD4+ or CD8+ clones. A major contribution to the alloresponse seemed to be made by naive T cells, which seemed more diverse than memory cells.

The receptor comes from a human donor in good health. This rearrangement joins TRBV18 to TRBJ2-5; TRBD2 is a possible D gene (6 bases). Sequencing was carried out using non-Treg CD4+ T cells sorted from blood. This CDR3 reads CASSPPALAQETQYF. CDR3 nucleotides: TGTGCCAGCTCACCACCGGCACTAGCCCAAGAGACCCAGTACTTC. The whole variable domain, filled in from reference TRBV18 and TRBJ2-5, reads NAGVMQNPRHLVRRRGQEARLRCSPMKGHSHVYWYRQLPEEGLKFMVYLQKENIIDESGMPKERFSAEFPKEGPSILRIQQVVRGDSAAYFCASSPPALAQETQYFGPGTRLLVL.